This T cell receptor (beta chain) was captured by sequencing in a study of blood T cell repertoires in COVID-19. On the study more broadly: Samples taken during acute and convalescent COVID-19 were collected in the United States, Italy and Spain.

Authors' processing steps: Amplification of reference gene primers provided the estimated nucleated cell counts. Produced via immunoSEQ multiplex PCR; TCRdb's table is partial and in-frame only. V, J and clone size reflect that table, while D and trimming were determined from the DNA. In the table there are roughly 340,000 clones, 80% to 90% of which are singletons. Those who participated ranged in age from about 18 to 89 years and resided in under 25 US areas. Recovered Cohort 3 donors showed two negative PCRs, clearance, or symptom resolution. CDR1 and CDR2 from the germline V gene are SGHRS and YFSETQ. Deletions cut 3 bases from V and 6 bases from J, with 10 bases between. The CDR3 is 13 residues long.

Sequenced: PBMCs or T cells enriched from blood (not recorded which). This chain connects TRBV5-1 to TRBJ2-1, with D maybe TRBD1 (6 bases). This TCR derives from a man between 18 and 29 years old who had recovered from COVID-19. This CDR3 is CASSSGQLNEQFF. In DNA form, the CDR3 reads TGCGCCAGCAGCTCAGGACAGCTCAATGAGCAGTTCTTC.